One sample yielded the 6 T cell receptor beta chains listed below, sequenced in a study of blood T cell repertoires in COVID-19. The method was immunoSEQ multiplex PCR; TCRdb's version includes in-frame clones alone and lacks a portion of them. Of tens of thousands of clones listed, roughly 80% are singletons. Source material: peripheral blood. These receptors all come from a man older than 75 with COVID-19, enrolled during active disease.

Points on this clone: Different DNA sequences within this sample yield the same CDR3. The chain combines TRBV6-5 with TRBJ1-1; the D gene is possibly TRBD1 (6 bases). Germline values: CDR1 MNHEY, CDR2 SVGAGI. CDR3 size: 13 residues. V was trimmed by 5 bases and J by 1 base, leaving 8 bases between them. The chain's CDR3 is CASSPTGNTEAFF. The CDR3 DNA is TGTGCCAGCAGTCCGACAGGGAACACTGAAGCTTTCTTT.

The chain recombines TRBV20-1 with TRBJ1-1, with TRBD1 matching 7 bases. Trimming took 3 bases from V and 5 from J; bases not matched to a gene: 9. Germline CDR1 and CDR2: DFQATT and SNEGSKA (reference sequence). The CDR3 contains 14 residues. For the CDR3, the DNA is TGCAGTGCTAGTACAGGGGCGTCACGGACTGAAGCTTTCTTT. Translating gives CSASTGASRTEAFF.

V gene TRBV7-3 combines with J gene TRBJ2-3, with D possibly TRBD2 on 5 matching bases. V was pared by 5 bases and J by 6 bases, with 15 bases between. The CDR3 length is 14 residues. CDR1 is SGHTA, CDR2 FQGTGA, per germline. The CDR3 sequence: CASSGGGEGDTQYF. The CDR3 DNA follows: TGTGCCAGCAGCGGAGGAGGTGAAGGGGATACGCAGTATTTT.

The CDR3 DNA sequence: TGTGCCAGCTCAGCGGGAGTTGGAGGTGAGCAGTTCTTC. This sequence encodes CASSAGVGGEQFF. V and J are TRBV11-2 and TRBJ2-1; TRBD2 aligns across 8 bases. V trimming: 8 bases; J trimming: 9 bases; junction bases outside the gene matches: 9. The CDR3 has 13 residues. Germline CDR1 and CDR2: SGHAT and FQNNGV.

The gene calls are TRBV30 and TRBJ1-1; D possibly corresponds to TRBD1 (5 bases). Trimming left V 3 bases short and J 3 bases short, with 11 bases between. Germline V gene sequence: CDR1 GTSNPN, CDR2 SVGIG (reference sequence). This CDR3 has 13 residues. The CDR3 coding sequence is TGTGCCTGGAGGCAGGGATCATACACTGAAGCTTTCTTT. Amino acids: CAWRQGSYTEAFF.

The chain couples TRBV11-2 to TRBJ2-7, with a weak D call TRBD1 (5 bases). V lost 2 bases, J lost 2 bases, and 10 bases lay in between. CDR3 length equals 14 residues. The germline CDR1 and CDR2 sequences are SGHAT and FQNNGV. CDR3 in amino acids: CASSLHLDTYEQYF. CDR3 sequence (DNA): TGTGCCAGCAGCTTACACCTGGACACCTACGAGCAGTACTTC.